This T cell receptor (beta chain) was sequenced in a study of response to subunit inactivated influenza vaccine. TCRdb analysed the RT-PCR reads with MiXCR anew, one entry per CDR3 protein. The data show around 570,000 distinct CDR3 sequences, under 9% seen once. A note on this clonotype: The antigen is not known.

This CDR3 has 15 residues. CDR1 is MGHRA and CDR2 is YSYEKL in the germline V gene. Trimming cost V 1 base and J 8 bases, with 16 bases left between them. Study findings and constraints: Each seasonal influenza vaccination recruits few new T cells, the authors suggested.

The genes are TRBV4-1 and TRBJ2-3; maybe TRBD2 (5 bases). The source of this sequence is a man between 50 and 70 years old who received an inactivated influenza vaccine. The material sequenced was PBMCs from blood, taken 23 months after vaccination. CDR3 in DNA: TGCGCCAGCAGCCAAGCGGCGCGGGCCACACCTACGCAGTATTTT. This codes for CASSQAARATPTQYF.